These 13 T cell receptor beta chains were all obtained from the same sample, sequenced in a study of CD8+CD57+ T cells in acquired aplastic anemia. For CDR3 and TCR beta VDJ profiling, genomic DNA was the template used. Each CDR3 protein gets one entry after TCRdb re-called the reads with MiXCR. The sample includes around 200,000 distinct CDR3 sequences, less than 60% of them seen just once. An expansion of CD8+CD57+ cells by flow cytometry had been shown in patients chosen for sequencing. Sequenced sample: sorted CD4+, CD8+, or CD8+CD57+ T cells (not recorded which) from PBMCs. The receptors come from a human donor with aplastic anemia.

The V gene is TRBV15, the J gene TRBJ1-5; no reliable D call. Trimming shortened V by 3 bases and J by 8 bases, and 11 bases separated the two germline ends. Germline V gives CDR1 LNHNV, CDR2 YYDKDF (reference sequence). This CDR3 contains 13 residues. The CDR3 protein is CATSSLEKEPQHF. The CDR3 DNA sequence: TGTGCCACCAGCAGCTTAGAGAAGGAGCCCCAGCATTTT.

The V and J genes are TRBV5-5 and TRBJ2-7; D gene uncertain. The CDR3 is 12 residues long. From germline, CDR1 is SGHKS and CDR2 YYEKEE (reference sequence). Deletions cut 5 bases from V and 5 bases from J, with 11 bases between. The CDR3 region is CASSLTRNEQYF. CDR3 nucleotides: TGTGCCAGCAGTTTAACCAGGAACGAGCAGTACTTC.

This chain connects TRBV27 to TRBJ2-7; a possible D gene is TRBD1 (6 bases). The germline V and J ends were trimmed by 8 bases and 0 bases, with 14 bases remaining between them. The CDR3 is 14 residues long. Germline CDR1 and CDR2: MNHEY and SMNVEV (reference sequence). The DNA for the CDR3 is TGTGCCAGCTGGGGGCAGGAGAGCTCCTACGAGCAGTACTTC. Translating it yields CASWGQESSYEQYF.

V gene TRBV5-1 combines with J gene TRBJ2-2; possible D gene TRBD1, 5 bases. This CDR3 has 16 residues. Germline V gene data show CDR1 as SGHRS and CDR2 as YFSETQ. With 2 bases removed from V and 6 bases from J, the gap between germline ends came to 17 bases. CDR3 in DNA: TGCGCCAGCAGCTTAAATCCAGGGTCAAGGGCCGGGGAGCTGTTTTTT. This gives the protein CASSLNPGSRAGELFF.

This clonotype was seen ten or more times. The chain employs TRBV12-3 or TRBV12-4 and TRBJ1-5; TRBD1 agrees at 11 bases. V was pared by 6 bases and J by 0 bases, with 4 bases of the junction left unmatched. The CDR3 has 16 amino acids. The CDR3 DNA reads TGTGCCAGCAGGGACAGGGGGCCCTATAGCAATCAGCCCCAGCATTTT. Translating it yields CASRDRGPYSNQPQHF.

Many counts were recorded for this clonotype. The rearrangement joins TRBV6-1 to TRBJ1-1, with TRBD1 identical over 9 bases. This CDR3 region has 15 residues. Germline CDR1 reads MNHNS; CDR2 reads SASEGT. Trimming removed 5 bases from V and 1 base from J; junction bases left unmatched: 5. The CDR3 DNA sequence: TGTGCCAGCAGTTGGACAGGGGCAGCGAACACTGAAGCTTTCTTT. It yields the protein CASSWTGAANTEAFF.

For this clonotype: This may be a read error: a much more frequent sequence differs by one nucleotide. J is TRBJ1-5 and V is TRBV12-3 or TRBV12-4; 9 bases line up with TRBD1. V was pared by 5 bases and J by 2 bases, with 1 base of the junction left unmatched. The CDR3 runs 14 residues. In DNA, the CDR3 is TGTGCCAGCAGTAGACAGGGGGGCAATCAGCCCCAGCATTTT. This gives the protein CASSRQGGNQPQHF.

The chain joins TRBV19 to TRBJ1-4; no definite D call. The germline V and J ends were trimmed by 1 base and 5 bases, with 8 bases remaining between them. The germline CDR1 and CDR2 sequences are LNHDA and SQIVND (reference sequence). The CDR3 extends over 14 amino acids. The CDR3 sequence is CASSIGGGNEKLFF. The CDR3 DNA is TGTGCCAGTAGTATAGGTGGTGGGAATGAAAAACTGTTTTTT.

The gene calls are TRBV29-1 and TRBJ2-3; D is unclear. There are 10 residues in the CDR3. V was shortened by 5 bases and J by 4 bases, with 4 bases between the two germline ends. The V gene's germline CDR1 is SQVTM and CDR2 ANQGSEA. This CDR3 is CSVPSDTQYF. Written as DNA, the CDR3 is TGCAGCGTTCCCTCAGATACGCAGTATTTT.

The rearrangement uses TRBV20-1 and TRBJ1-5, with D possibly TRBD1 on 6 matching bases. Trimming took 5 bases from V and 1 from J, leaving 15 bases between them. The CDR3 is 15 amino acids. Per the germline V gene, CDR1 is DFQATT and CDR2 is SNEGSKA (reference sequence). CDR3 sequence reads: CSAPTGRGSNQPQHF. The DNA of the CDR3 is TGCAGTGCTCCCACAGGGAGAGGGAGCAATCAGCCCCAGCATTTT.

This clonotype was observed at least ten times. In DNA form, the CDR3 reads TGCGCCAGCAGTCCCCGGACAGGGAAGTTTGACGAGCAGTACTTC. The encoded protein is CASSPRTGKFDEQYF. This chain uses TRBV10-2 with TRBJ2-7, with TRBD1 identical over 8 bases. V lost 5 bases, J lost 5 bases, and 11 bases stayed unmatched. Germline CDR1 reads WSHSY; CDR2 reads SAAADI. The CDR3 contains 15 residues.

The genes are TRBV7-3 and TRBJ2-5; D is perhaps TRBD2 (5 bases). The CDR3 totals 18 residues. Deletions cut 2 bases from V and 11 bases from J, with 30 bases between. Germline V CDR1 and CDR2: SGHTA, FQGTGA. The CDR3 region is CASSLEASSGWRYNEQYF. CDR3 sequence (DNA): TGTGCCAGCAGCTTAGAGGCTAGCTCAGGTTGGAGGTACAATGAGCAGTACTTC.

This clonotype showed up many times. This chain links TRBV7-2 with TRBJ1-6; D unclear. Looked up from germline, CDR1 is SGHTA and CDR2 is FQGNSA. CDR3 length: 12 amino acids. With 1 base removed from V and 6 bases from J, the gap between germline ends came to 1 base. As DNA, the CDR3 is TGTGCCAGCAGCTTAGTTAATTCACCCCTCCACTTT. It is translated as CASSLVNSPLHF.